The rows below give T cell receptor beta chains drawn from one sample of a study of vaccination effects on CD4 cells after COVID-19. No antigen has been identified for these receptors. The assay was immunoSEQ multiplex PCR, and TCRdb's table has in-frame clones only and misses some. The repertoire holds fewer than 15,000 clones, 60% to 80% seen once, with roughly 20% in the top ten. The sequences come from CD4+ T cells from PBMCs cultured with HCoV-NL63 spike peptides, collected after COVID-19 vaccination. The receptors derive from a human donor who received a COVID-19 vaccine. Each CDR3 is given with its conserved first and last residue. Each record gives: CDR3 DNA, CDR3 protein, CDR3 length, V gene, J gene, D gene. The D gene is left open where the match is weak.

CDR3 DNA: TGTGCCAGCAGCTTGGATCAAGACAGGGCGAACACTGAAGCTTTCTTT; CDR3 protein: CASSLDQDRANTEAFF; CDR3 length: 16; V gene: TRBV5-4; J gene: TRBJ1-1; D gene: TRBD1
CDR3 DNA: TGTGCCAGCAGCCCCCGCGGCGGGGCGATCGAGGGGCAGTTCTTC; CDR3 protein: CASSPRGGAIEGQFF; CDR3 length: 15; V gene: TRBV6-2/TRBV6-3; J gene: TRBJ2-1; D gene: -
CDR3 DNA: TGCGCCAGCAGCCAAGGTCCTACTAGCAATCAGCCCCAGCATTTT; CDR3 protein: CASSQGPTSNQPQHF; CDR3 length: 15; V gene: TRBV4-1; J gene: TRBJ1-5; D gene: -
CDR3 DNA: TGCGCCAGCAGGGAAACGGGACTCCACTACGAGCAGTACTTC; CDR3 protein: CASRETGLHYEQYF; CDR3 length: 14; V gene: TRBV5-1; J gene: TRBJ2-7; D gene: -
CDR3 DNA: TGTGCCAGTAGCATTCAAGGGGCACTAGCGGGACAAGAGACCCAGTACTTC; CDR3 protein: CASSIQGALAGQETQYF; CDR3 length: 17; V gene: TRBV19; J gene: TRBJ2-5; D gene: TRBD2
CDR3 DNA: TGCGCCAGCAGCCAAGGCGGGGTCTCGCAAGAGACCCAGTACTTC; CDR3 protein: CASSQGGVSQETQYF; CDR3 length: 15; V gene: TRBV4-1; J gene: TRBJ2-5; D gene: -
CDR3 DNA: TGTGCCAGCAGCGTAGAGGGCAGGGTCGACGAGCAGTACTTC; CDR3 protein: CASSVEGRVDEQYF; CDR3 length: 14; V gene: TRBV9; J gene: TRBJ2-7; D gene: -
CDR3 DNA: TGTGCCAGCAGTGTGCAGTCAGGGGGATCCACTGGAAACACCATATATTTT; CDR3 protein: CASSVQSGGSTGNTIYF; CDR3 length: 17; V gene: TRBV2; J gene: TRBJ1-3; D gene: TRBD1
CDR3 DNA: TGTGCTAGCAGCACGGGGACAGGGGCCTACAATGAGCAGTTCTTC; CDR3 protein: CASSTGTGAYNEQFF; CDR3 length: 15; V gene: TRBV7-7; J gene: TRBJ2-1; D gene: TRBD1
CDR3 DNA: TGCGCCAGCAGCTTGGCCGGGACTAGCGGGGGGGCTTCGGATACGCAGTATTTT; CDR3 protein: CASSLAGTSGGASDTQYF; CDR3 length: 18; V gene: TRBV5-1; J gene: TRBJ2-3; D gene: TRBD2
CDR3 DNA: TGTGCCTCGGTACAGGGGGCTGGAGGTGGCGGGGAGCTGTTTTTT; CDR3 protein: CASVQGAGGGGELFF; CDR3 length: 15; V gene: TRBV10-3; J gene: TRBJ2-2; D gene: TRBD1
CDR3 DNA: TGTGCCAGCAGCTTAACCCTGGGGGCGGCCCAGCATTTT; CDR3 protein: CASSLTLGAAQHF; CDR3 length: 13; V gene: TRBV7-2; J gene: TRBJ1-5; D gene: -
CDR3 DNA: TGTGCCAGCAGTTGGCGACGGGACATCTCCTACGAGCAGTACTTC; CDR3 protein: CASSWRRDISYEQYF; CDR3 length: 15; V gene: TRBV28; J gene: TRBJ2-7; D gene: -
CDR3 DNA: TGTGCCAGCAGTTTTAGGATCGGGGAGCTGTTTTTT; CDR3 protein: CASSFRIGELFF; CDR3 length: 12; V gene: TRBV27; J gene: TRBJ2-2; D gene: -
CDR3 DNA: TGTGCCAGCACCGCGGACCGGGGAACTGAAGCTTTCTTT; CDR3 protein: CASTADRGTEAFF; CDR3 length: 13; V gene: TRBV12-3/TRBV12-4; J gene: TRBJ1-1; D gene: -
CDR3 DNA: TGTGCCAGCAGAACCCCGGGACTAGCGGGCCCCGAGCAGTACTTC; CDR3 protein: CASRTPGLAGPEQYF; CDR3 length: 15; V gene: TRBV27; J gene: TRBJ2-7; D gene: TRBD2
CDR3 DNA: TGTGCCATCAGTGTAGGACTAGCGGGAGCAGATACGCAGTATTTT; CDR3 protein: CAISVGLAGADTQYF; CDR3 length: 15; V gene: TRBV10-3; J gene: TRBJ2-3; D gene: TRBD2
CDR3 DNA: TGTGCCACCACAGATGGCTCCTACAATGAGCAGTTCTTC; CDR3 protein: CATTDGSYNEQFF; CDR3 length: 13; V gene: TRBV6-1; J gene: TRBJ2-1; D gene: -